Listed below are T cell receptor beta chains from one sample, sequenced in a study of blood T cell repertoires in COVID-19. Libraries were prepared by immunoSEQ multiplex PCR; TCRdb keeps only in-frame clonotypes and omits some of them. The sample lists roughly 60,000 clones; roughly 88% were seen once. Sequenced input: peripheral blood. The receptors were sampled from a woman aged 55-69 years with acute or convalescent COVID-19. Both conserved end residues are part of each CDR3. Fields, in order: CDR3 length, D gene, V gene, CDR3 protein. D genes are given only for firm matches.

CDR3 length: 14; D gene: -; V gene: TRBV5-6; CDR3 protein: CASSYRDSNQPQHF
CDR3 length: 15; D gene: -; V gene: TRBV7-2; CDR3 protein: CASSLVASRTDTQYF
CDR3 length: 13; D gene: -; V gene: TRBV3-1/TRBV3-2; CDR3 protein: CASSRSTRTEAFF
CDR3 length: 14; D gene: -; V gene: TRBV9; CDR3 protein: CASSVASSGNTIYF
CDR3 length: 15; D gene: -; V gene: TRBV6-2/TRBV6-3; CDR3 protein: CASSYNPAGNQPQHF
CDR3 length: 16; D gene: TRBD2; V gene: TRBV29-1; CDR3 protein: CSVASGTGRAQETQYF
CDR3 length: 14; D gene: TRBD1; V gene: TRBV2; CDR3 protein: CASSPDRVNTEAFF
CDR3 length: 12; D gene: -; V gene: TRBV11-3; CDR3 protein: CASDRQNTEAFF
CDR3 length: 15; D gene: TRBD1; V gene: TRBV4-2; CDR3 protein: CASSRMDRVNYGYTF
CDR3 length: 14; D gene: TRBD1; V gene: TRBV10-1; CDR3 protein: CASSPGTGGTEAFF
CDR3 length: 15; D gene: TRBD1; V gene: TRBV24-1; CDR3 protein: CATRGTGTGVGEQFF
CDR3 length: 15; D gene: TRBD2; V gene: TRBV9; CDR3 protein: CASSVSGGAANEQFF
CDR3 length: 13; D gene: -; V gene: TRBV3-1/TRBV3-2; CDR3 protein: CASSQIGLYEQYF
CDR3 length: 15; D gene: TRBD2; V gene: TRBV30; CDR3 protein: CAWTGAGGTRDTQYF
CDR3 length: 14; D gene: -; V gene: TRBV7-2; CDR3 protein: CASSLASGQETQYF
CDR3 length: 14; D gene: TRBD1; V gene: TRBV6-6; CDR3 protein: CASSYRSGGTEAFF
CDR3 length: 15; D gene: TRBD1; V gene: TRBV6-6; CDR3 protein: CASSYPDRGRRPQHF
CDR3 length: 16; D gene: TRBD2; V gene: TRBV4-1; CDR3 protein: CASSHLAGGRAYEQYF
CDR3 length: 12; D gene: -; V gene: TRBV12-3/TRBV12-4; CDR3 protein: CASIRGGDEQFF
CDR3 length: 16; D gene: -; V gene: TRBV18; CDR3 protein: CASSPRGTAQNTEAFF
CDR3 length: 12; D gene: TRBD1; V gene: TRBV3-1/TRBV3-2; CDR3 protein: CASSRQGNGYTF
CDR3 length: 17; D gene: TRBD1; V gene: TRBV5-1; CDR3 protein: CASSYNRQGSTNEKLFF
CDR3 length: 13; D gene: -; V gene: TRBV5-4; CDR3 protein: CASSHRLDYGYTF
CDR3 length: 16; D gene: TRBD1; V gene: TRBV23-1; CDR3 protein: CASSQSKGQGPHEQYF
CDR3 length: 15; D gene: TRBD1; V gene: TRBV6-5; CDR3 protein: CASTFDRVAYNEQFF
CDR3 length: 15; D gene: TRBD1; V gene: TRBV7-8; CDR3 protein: CASSLGAGGVREQYF
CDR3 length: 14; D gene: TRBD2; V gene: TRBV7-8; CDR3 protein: CASSLTAGGYEQFF
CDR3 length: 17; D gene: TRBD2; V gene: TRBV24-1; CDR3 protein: CATSDLTGGTNTDTQYF
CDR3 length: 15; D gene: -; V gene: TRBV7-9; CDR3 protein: CASSTDLGSNQPQHF
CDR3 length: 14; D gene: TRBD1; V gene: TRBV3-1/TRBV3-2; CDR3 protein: CASSRGQSQETQYF
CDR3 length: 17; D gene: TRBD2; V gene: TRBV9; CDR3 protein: CASSRTSGGLAKNIQYF
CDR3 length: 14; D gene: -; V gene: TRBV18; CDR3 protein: CASSPAVKNTEAFF
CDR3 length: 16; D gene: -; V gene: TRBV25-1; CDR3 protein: CASSEEKGVTYNEQFF
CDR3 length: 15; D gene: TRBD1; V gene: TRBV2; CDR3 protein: CASRRGQGFAETQYF
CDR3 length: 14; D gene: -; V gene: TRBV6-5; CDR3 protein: CASRGGGRVNIQYF
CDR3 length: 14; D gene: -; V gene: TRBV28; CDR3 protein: CASTGGGKNTEAFF
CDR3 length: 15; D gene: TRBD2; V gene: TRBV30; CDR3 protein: CAWTRTSGGRDTQYF
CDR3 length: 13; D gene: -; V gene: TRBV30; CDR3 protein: CAWRRGEGTEAFF
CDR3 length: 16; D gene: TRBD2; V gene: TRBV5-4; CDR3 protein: CASSLVTSGERDTQYF
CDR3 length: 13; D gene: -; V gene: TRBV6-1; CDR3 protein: CASSHTDYNEQFF
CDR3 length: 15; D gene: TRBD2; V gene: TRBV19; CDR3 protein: CASSTRTRFTDTQYF
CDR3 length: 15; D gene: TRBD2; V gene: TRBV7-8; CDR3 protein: CASSLVRGGTLEQYF